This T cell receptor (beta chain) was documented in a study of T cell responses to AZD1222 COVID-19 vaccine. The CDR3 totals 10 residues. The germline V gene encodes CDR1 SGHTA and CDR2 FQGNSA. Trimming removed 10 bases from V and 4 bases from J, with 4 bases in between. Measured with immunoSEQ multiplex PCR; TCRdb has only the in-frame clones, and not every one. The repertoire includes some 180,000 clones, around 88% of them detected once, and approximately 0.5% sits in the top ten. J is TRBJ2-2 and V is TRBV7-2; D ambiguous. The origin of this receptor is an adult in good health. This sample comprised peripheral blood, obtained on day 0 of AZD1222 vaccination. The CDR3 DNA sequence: TGTGCCATCACCACCGGGGAGCTGTTTTTT. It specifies CAITTGELFF.